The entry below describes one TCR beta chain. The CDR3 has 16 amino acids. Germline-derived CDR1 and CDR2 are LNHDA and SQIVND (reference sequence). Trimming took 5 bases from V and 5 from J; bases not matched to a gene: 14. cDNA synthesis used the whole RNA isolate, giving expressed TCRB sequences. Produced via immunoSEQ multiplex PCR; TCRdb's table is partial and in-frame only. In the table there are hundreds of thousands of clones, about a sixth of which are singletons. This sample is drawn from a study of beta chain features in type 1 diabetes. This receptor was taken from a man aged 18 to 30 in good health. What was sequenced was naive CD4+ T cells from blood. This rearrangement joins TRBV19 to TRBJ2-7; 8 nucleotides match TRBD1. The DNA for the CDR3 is TGTGCCAGTAGTCCACGGGACAGGCTATTTAGAAACGAGCAGTACTTC. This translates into CASSPRDRLFRNEQYF.